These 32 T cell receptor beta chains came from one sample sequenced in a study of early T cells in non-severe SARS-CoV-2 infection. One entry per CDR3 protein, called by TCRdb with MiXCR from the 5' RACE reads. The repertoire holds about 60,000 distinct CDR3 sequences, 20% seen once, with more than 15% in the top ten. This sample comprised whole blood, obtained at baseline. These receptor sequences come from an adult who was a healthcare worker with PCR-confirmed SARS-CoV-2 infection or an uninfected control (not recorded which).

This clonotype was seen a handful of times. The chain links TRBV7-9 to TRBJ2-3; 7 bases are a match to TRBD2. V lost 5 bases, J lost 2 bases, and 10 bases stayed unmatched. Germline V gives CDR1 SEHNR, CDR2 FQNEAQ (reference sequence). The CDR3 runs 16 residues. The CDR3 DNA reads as TGTGCCAGCAGCCCCTCGCTAGCGGAACCCACAGATACGCAGTATTTT. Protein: CASSPSLAEPTDTQYF.

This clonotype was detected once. This CDR3 is CASSFTPGQGRVNTEAFF. The CDR3 bases are TGTGCCAGCAGCTTTACACCGGGACAGGGGAGGGTGAACACTGAAGCTTTCTTT. J is TRBJ1-1 and V is TRBV11-1, with 10 bases matching TRBD1. Germline lookup yields CDR1 SGHAT and CDR2 FQDESV (reference sequence). Losses at the gene ends were 3 bases for V and 0 bases for J; bases not matched to a gene: 10. The CDR3 covers 18 residues.

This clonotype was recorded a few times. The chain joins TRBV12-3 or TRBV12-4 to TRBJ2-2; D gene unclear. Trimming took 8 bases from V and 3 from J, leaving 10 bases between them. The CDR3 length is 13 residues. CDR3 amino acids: CASGRRDTGELFF. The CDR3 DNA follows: TGTGCCAGCGGGCGACGGGACACCGGGGAGCTGTTTTTT.

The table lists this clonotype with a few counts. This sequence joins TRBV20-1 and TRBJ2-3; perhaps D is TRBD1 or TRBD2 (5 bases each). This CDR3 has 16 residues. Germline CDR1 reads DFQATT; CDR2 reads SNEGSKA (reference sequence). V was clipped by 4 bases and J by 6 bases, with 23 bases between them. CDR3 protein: CSANRYRGPEGDTQYF. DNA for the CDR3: TGCAGTGCTAACCGATACCGGGGTCCCGAGGGGGATACGCAGTATTTT.

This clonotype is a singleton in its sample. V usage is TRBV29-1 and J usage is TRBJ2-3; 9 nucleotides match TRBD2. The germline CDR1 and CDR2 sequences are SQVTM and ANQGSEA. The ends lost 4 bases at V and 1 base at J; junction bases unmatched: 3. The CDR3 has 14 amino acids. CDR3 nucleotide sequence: TGCAGCGTTGCTAGCGGGGTAGGCACAGATACGCAGTATTTT. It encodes CSVASGVGTDTQYF.

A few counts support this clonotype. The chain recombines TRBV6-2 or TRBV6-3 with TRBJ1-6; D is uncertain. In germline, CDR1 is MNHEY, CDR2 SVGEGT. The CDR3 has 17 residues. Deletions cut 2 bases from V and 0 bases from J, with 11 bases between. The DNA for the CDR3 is TGTGCCAGCAGTTACGAACAGCAATACTCCTATAATTCACCCCTCCACTTT. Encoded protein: CASSYEQQYSYNSPLHF.

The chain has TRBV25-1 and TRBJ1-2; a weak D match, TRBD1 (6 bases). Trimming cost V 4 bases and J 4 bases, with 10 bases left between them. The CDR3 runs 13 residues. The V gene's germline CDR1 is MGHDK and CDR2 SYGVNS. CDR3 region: CASSGGQIYGYTF. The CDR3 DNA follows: TGTGCCAGCAGTGGAGGACAGATCTATGGCTACACCTTC.

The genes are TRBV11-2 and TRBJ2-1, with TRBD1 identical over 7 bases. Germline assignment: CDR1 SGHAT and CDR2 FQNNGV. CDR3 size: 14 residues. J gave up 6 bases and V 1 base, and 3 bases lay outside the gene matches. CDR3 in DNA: TGTGCCAGCAGCTTAGGGAACAGGGGCAATGAGCAGTTCTTC. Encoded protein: CASSLGNRGNEQFF. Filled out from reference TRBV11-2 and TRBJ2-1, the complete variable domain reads EAGVAQSPRYKIIEKRQSVAFWCNPISGHATLYWYQQILGQGPKLLIQFQNNGVVDDSQLPKDRFSAERLKGVDSTLKIQPAKLEDSAVYLCASSLGNRGNEQFFGPGTRLTVL.

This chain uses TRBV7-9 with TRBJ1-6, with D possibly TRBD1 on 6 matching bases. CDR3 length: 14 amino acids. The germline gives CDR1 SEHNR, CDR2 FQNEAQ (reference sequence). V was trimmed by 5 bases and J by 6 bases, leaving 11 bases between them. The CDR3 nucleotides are TGTGCCAGCAGCCCGACAGGTTTTAATTCACCCCTCCACTTT. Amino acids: CASSPTGFNSPLHF.

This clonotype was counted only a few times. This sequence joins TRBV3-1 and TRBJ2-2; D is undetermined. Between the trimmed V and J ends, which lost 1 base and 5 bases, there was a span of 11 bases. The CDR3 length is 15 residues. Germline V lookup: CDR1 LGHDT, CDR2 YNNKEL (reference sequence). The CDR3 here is CASSQGDLVTGELFF. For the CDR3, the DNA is TGTGCCAGCAGCCAAGGAGATTTGGTTACCGGGGAGCTGTTTTTT.

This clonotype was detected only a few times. The chain's CDR3 is CASSQDGGATEAFF. Written as DNA, the CDR3 is TGCGCCAGCAGCCAAGATGGAGGGGCCACTGAAGCTTTCTTT. The V call is TRBV4-1, the J call TRBJ1-1; TRBD1 might be the D (5 bases). The CDR3 has 14 amino acids. Trimming left V 0 bases short and J 4 bases short, with 9 bases between. Per the germline V gene, CDR1 is MGHRA and CDR2 is YSYEKL.

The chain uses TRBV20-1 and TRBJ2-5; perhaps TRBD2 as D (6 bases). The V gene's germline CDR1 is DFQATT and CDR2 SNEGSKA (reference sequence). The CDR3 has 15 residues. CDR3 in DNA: TGCAGCGCGGGATCTCGGGGAGCTGGCCAAGAGACCCAGTACTTC. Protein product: CSAGSRGAGQETQYF.

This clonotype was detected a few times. The CDR3 sequence is CASSRTSYTEAFF. The CDR3 nucleotides are TGTGCCAGCAGCCGGACCTCATACACTGAAGCTTTCTTT. V is TRBV6-1 and J is TRBJ1-1; D remains unclear. The CDR3 is made up of 13 amino acids. Germline V gene data show CDR1 as MNHNS and CDR2 as SASEGT. Trimming took 6 bases from V and 3 from J, leaving 11 bases between them.

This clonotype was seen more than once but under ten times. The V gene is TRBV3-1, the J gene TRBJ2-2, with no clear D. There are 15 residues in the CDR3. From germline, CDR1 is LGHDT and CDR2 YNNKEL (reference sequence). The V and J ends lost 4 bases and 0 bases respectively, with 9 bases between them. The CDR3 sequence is CASSPVAANTGELFF. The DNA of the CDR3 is TGTGCCAGCAGCCCTGTGGCAGCGAACACCGGGGAGCTGTTTTTT.

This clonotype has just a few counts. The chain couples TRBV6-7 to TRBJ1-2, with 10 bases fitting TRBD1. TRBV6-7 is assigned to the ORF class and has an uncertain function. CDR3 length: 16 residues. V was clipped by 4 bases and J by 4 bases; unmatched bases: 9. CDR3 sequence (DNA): TGTGCCAGCAGTTTACGCGGGGACAGGGGCTTCTATGGCTACACCTTC. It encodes CASSLRGDRGFYGYTF.

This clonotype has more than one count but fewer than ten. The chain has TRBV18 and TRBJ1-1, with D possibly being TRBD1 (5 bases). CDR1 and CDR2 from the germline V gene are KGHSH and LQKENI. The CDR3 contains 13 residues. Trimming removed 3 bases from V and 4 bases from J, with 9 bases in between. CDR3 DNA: TGTGCCAGCTCACCGTCCGGGGGCACTGAAGCTTTCTTT. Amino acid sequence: CASSPSGGTEAFF.

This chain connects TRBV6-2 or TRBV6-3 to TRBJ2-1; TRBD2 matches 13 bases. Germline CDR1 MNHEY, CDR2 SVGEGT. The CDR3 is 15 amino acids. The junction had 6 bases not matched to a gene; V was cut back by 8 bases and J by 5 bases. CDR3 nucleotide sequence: TGTGCCAGCCGTCCTGGGACTAGCGGGAACAATGAGCAGTTCTTC. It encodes CASRPGTSGNNEQFF.

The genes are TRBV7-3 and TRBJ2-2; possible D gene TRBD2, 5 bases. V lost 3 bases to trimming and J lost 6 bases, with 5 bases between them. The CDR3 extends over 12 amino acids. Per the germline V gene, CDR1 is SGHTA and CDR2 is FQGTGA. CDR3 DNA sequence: TGTGCCAGCAGCTTGGAGGCCGGGGAGCTGTTTTTT. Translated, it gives CASSLEAGELFF.

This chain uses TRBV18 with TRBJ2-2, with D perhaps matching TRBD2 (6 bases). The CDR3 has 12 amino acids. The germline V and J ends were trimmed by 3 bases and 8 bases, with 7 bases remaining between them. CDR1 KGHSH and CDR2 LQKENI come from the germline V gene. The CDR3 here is CASSPEGGELFF. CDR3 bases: TGTGCCAGCTCACCGGAGGGTGGGGAGCTGTTTTTT.

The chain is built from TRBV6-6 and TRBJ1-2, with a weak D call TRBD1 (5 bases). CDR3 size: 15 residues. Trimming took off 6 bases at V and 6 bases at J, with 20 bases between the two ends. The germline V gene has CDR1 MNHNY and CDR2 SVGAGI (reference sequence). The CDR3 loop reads CASRALLRGGDGYTF. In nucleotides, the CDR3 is TGTGCCAGCAGGGCTCTACTTAGGGGAGGAGATGGCTACACCTTC.

The CDR3 DNA follows: TGCGCCAGCAGCCAGACGGACGGGGGTGACTACGAGCAGTACTTC. Encoded protein: CASSQTDGGDYEQYF. The chain carries TRBV4-1 and TRBJ2-7; maybe TRBD2 (6 bases). This CDR3 has 15 residues. With 3 bases removed from V and 3 bases from J, the gap between germline ends came to 15 bases. CDR1 and CDR2 (germline): MGHRA, YSYEKL.

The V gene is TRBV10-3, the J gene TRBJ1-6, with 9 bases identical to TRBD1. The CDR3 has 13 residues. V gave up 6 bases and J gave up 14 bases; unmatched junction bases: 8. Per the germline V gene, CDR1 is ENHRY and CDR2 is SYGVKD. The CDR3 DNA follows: TGTGCCATCAGGGGGACAGGGAGAGGAGCCCTCCACTTT. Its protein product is CAIRGTGRGALHF.

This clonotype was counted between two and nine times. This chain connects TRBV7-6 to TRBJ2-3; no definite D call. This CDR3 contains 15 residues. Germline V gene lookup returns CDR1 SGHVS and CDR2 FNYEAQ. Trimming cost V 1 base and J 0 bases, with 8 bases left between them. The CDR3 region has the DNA TGTGCCAGCAGCTTAGTTGCAGCAAGCACAGATACGCAGTATTTT. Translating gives CASSLVAASTDTQYF.

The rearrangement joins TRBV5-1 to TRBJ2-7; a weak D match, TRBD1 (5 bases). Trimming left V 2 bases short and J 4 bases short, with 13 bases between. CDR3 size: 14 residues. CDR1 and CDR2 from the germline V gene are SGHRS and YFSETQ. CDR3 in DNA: TGCGCCAGCAGCTTTAAGGGGAATTCGTACGAGCAGTACTTC. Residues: CASSFKGNSYEQYF.

Here the CDR3 DNA reads TGTGCCAGCAGCCAAACTCTGACAGGTAGGGAAGCTTTCTTT. Residues: CASSQTLTGREAFF. The genes are TRBV3-1 and TRBJ1-1, with D maybe TRBD1 (6 bases). Germline values: CDR1 LGHDT, CDR2 YNNKEL (reference sequence). This CDR3 spans 14 amino acids. V shed 2 bases and J shed 8 bases, with 15 bases lying between them.

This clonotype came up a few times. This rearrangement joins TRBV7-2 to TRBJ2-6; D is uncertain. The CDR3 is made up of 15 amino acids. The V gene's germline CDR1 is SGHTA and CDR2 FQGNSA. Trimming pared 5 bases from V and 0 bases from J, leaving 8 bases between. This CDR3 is CASSPEVSGANVLTF. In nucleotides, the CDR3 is TGTGCCAGCAGCCCAGAAGTCTCTGGGGCCAACGTCCTGACTTTC.

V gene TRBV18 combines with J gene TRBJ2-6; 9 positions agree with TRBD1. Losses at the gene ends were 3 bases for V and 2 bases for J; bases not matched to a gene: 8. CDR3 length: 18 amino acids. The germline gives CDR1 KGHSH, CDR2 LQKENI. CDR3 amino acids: CASSPRTGDRTGANVLTF. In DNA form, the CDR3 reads TGTGCCAGCTCACCCCGGACAGGGGATAGAACTGGGGCCAACGTCCTGACTTTC.

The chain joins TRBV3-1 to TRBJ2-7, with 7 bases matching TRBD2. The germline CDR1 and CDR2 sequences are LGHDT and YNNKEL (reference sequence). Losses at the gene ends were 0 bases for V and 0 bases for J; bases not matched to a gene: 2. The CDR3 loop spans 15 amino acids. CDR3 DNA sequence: TGTGCCAGCAGCCAAGAGGGGACTATCTCCTACGAGCAGTACTTC. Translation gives CASSQEGTISYEQYF.

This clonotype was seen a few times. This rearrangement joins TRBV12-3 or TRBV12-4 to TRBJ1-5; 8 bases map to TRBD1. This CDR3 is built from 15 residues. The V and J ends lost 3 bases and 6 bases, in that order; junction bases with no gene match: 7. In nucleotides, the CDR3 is TGTGCCAGCAGTTTTTACGGGACAGGTAGTCAGCCCCAGCATTTT. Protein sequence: CASSFYGTGSQPQHF.

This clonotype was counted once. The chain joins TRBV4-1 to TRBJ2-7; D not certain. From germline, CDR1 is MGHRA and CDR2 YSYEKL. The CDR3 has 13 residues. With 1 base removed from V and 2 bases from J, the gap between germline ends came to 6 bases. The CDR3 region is CASSQGSAYEQYF. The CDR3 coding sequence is TGCGCCAGCAGCCAAGGGTCTGCCTACGAGCAGTACTTC.

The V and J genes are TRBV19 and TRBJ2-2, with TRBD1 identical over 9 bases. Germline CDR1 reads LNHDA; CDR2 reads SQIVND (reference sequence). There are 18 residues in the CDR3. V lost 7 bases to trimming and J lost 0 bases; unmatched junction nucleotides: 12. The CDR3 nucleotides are TGTGCCAGTATCCTTGTCGGACAGGGGCCTTCGAACACCGGGGAGCTGTTTTTT. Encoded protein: CASILVGQGPSNTGELFF. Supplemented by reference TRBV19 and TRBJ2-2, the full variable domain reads DGGITQSPKYLFRKEGQNVTLSCEQNLNHDAMYWYRQDPGQGLRLIYYSQIVNDFQKGDIAEGYSVSREKKESFPLTVTSAQKNPTAFYLCASILVGQGPSNTGELFFGEGSRLTVL.

The CDR3 DNA follows: TGCGCCAGCAGCTTGGGAACAGCCTTGAACACTGAAGCTTTCTTT. Translated: CASSLGTALNTEAFF. V and J are TRBV5-1 and TRBJ1-1; D is undetermined. CDR1 SGHRS and CDR2 YFSETQ come from the germline V gene. Between the trimmed V and J ends, which lost 0 bases and 0 bases, there was a span of 9 bases. This CDR3 comprises 15 residues.